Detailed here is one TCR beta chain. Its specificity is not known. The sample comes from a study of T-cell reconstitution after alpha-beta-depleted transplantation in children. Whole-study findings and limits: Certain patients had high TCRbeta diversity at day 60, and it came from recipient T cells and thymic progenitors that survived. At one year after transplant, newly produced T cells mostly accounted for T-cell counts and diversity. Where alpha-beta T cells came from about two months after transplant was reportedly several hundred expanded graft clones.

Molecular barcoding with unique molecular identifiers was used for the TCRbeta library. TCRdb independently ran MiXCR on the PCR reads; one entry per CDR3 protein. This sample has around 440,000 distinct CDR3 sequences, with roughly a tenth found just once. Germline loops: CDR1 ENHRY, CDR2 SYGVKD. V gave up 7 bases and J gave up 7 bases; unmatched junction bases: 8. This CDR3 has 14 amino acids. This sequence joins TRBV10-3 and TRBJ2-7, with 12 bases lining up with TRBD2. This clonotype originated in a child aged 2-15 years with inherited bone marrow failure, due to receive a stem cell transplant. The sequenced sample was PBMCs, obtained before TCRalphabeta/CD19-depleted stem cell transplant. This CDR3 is CAITAGTSGPEQYF. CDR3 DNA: TGTGCCATCACAGCCGGGACTAGCGGGCCAGAGCAGTACTTC.